Sequencing of this T cell receptor beta chain was carried out in a study of CD8+CD57+ T cells in acquired aplastic anemia. Across the study: CD4+ cell libraries from healthy donors averaged about 10.8 million reads.

In its sample, this clonotype was seen many times. An end of the junction does not agree with germline; a read error may underlie this. The template used for profiling TCR beta VDJ and CDR3 was genomic DNA. TCRdb called the reads again in MiXCR, with one record for every CDR3 protein. The sample consists of fewer than 200,000 distinct CDR3 sequences, around 40% of them appearing once. The CDR3 has 13 residues. Germline V gene lookup returns CDR1 SGHTA and CDR2 FQGTGA. Sequencing was done on a sample of sorted CD4+, CD8+, or CD8+CD57+ T cells (not recorded which) from PBMCs. This TCR was sampled from a human donor in good health. The chain couples TRBV7-3 to TRBJ2-5; the D gene is possibly TRBD1 (6 bases). The CDR3 coding sequence is TGTGCCAGCAGCTTATGGGGACAAGAGACCCGGTACTTC. Protein sequence: CASSLWGQETRYF.